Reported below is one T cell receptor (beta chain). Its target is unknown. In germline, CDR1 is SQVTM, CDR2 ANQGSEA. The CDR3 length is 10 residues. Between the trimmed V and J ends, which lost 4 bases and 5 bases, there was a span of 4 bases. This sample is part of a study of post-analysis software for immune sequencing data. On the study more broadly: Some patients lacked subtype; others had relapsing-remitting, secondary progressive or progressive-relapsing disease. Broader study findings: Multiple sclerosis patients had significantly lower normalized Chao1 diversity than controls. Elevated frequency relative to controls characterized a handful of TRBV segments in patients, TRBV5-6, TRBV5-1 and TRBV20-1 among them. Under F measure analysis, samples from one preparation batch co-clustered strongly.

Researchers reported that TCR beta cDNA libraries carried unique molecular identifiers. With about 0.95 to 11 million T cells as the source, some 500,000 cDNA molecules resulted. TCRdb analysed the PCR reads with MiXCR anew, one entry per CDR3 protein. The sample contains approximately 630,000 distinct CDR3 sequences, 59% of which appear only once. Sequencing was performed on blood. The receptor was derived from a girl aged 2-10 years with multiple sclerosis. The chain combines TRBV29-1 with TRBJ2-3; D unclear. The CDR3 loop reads CSVGRDTQYF. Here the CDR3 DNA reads TGCAGCGTTGGTCGAGATACGCAGTATTTT.